This passage covers 16 T cell receptor beta chains from one sample sequenced in a study of cytomegalovirus exposure and HLA in healthy donors (dated by TCRdb to 2017 to 2019). The library was generated by the immunoSEQ multiplex PCR assay. As stored in TCRdb, this immuneACCESS dataset retains in-frame rearrangements with V and J assigned. A fraction of the clones does not appear; measured against another copy, unresolved V genes explain less than half of the discrepancy, and the remainder lacks a known reason. A total of roughly 120,000 clones appear in this sample, approximately 90% of them only once. The ten largest clones capture around 2% of the sample. The specimen was PBMCs. These receptors were collected from a man in his late teens or twenties in good health and CMV-seronegative.

The chain employs TRBV5-1 and TRBJ1-2; 7 positions match TRBD1. The CDR3 is 15 residues long. Germline CDR1 reads SGHRS; CDR2 reads YFSETQ. Trimming at V came to 0 bases and at J to 0 bases, leaving 2 bases not matched to a gene. The CDR3 region is CASSLGGTANYGYTF. The CDR3 DNA reads TGCGCCAGCAGCTTGGGTGGGACAGCTAACTATGGCTACACCTTC.

This clone was observed a few times. The chain joins TRBV29-1 to TRBJ1-2; maybe TRBD1 (5 bases). V was shortened by 4 bases and J by 4 bases, with 13 bases between the two germline ends. The CDR3 has 13 residues. Germline V gene data show CDR1 as SQVTM and CDR2 as ANQGSEA. The CDR3 spells CSVGRDGFYGYTF. Here the CDR3 DNA reads TGCAGCGTTGGGCGGGACGGATTCTATGGCTACACCTTC.

The chain has TRBV28 and TRBJ2-5, with TRBD2 matching 12 bases. Germline V gene sequence: CDR1 MDHEN, CDR2 SYDVKM. The CDR3 runs 14 residues. V lost 6 bases to trimming and J lost 5 bases; unmatched junction nucleotides: 4. DNA for the CDR3: TGTGCCAGCAGAGGACTAGCGGGATCGGAGACCCAGTACTTC. Protein sequence: CASRGLAGSETQYF.

CDR3 coding DNA: TGTGCCAGCAGGGGGACTAGCGGGCGCTCCTACAATGAGCAGTTCTTC. Translated: CASRGTSGRSYNEQFF. The gene calls are TRBV2 and TRBJ2-1; 12 bases are a match to TRBD2. The CDR3 sequence is 16 residues long. CDR1 SNHLY and CDR2 FYNNEI come from the germline V gene. V shed 6 bases and J 0 bases; nucleotides not matched to a gene: 3. The variable domain in full, with the rest retrieved from reference TRBV2 and TRBJ2-1, is EPEVTQTPSHQVTQMGQEVILRCVPISNHLYFYWYRQILGQKVEFLVSFYNNEISEKSEIFDDQFSVERPDGSNFTLKIRSTKLEDSAMYFCASRGTSGRSYNEQFFGPGTRLTVL.

The rearrangement uses TRBV2 and TRBJ1-4, with a tentative D call TRBD1 (5 bases). The CDR3 is made up of 15 amino acids. Germline V gene lookup returns CDR1 SNHLY and CDR2 FYNNEI. V was shortened by 7 bases and J by 5 bases, with 17 bases between the two germline ends. The chain's CDR3 is CASTQAGAPNEKLFF. In nucleotides, the CDR3 is TGTGCCAGCACCCAAGCTGGGGCCCCAAATGAAAAACTGTTTTTT.

The J gene is TRBJ2-5, the V gene TRBV4-3; the D gene is possibly TRBD1 (6 bases). CDR3 length: 16 residues. Germline CDR1 reads LGHNA; CDR2 reads YSLEER. V was clipped by 0 bases and J by 1 base, with 12 bases between them. The CDR3 nucleotides are TGCGCCAGCAGCCAAGATCTTGGGGACACCCAAGAGACCCAGTACTTC. Translated: CASSQDLGDTQETQYF.

The chain is built from TRBV5-5 and TRBJ2-1, with D possibly being TRBD2 (7 bases). V lost 4 bases and J lost 0, with 11 bases in between. CDR3 length equals 15 residues. Germline values: CDR1 SGHKS, CDR2 YYEKEE (reference sequence). CDR3 nucleotide sequence: TGTGCCAGCAGCGTTAGGGGGGGCTCCTACAATGAGCAGTTCTTC. This encodes CASSVRGGSYNEQFF. Filled out from reference TRBV5-5 and TRBJ2-1, the complete variable domain reads DAGVTQSPTHLIKTRGQQVTLRCSPISGHKSVSWYQQVLGQGPQFIFQYYEKEERGRGNFPDRFSARQFPNYSSELNVNALLLGDSALYLCASSVRGGSYNEQFFGPGTRLTVL.

V usage is TRBV19 and J usage is TRBJ1-6; 7 nucleotides line up with TRBD1. Losses at the gene ends were 4 bases for V and 6 bases for J; bases not matched to a gene: 3. The length of the CDR3 is 14 residues. Germline V gives CDR1 LNHDA, CDR2 SQIVND (reference sequence). The DNA for the CDR3 is TGTGCCAGTAGTACAAACAGGGGTAATTCACCCCTCCACTTT. Residues: CASSTNRGNSPLHF.

CDR3 amino acids: CASTPNTGELFF. The DNA for the CDR3 is TGTGCCAGCACTCCTAACACCGGGGAGCTGTTTTTT. J is TRBJ2-2 and V is TRBV7-7; no firm D call. The CDR3 contains 12 residues. Germline CDR1 reads SSHAT; CDR2 reads FNYEAQ (reference sequence). V lost 7 bases and J lost 2, with 5 bases in between.

The rearrangement joins TRBV7-9 to TRBJ2-5; 8 bases agree with TRBD1. Germline CDR1 and CDR2: SEHNR and FQNEAQ (reference sequence). The junction had 6 bases not matched to a gene; V was cut back by 5 bases and J by 4 bases. The CDR3 is made up of 14 amino acids. As DNA, the CDR3 is TGTGCCAGCAGCATGACAGGGGCTGGAGAGACCCAGTACTTC. The encoded protein is CASSMTGAGETQYF.

V usage is TRBV27 and J usage is TRBJ2-1; TRBD1 matches 7 bases. Trimming cost V 3 bases and J 4 bases; bases outside gene matches: 6. The CDR3 runs 15 residues. The germline CDR1 and CDR2 sequences are MNHEY and SMNVEV (reference sequence). The CDR3 loop is CASSLYAGGYNEQFF. The DNA for the CDR3 is TGTGCCAGCAGTTTGTATGCAGGGGGATACAATGAGCAGTTCTTC.

The genes are TRBV18 and TRBJ2-7, with 8 nucleotides matching TRBD2. From germline, CDR1 is KGHSH and CDR2 LQKENI. The CDR3 is 13 residues long. With 6 bases clipped from V and 3 bases from J, the junction kept 4 bases outside the gene matches. The CDR3 is CASSSGTSYEQYF. In nucleotides, the CDR3 is TGTGCCAGCTCGTCCGGGACTAGCTACGAGCAGTACTTC.

V is TRBV11-3 and J is TRBJ1-1, with D possibly TRBD1 on 6 matching bases. V lost 3 bases and J 6 bases, leaving 17 bases between the germline ends. The germline CDR1 and CDR2 sequences are SGHNT and YENEEA. This CDR3 region has 15 residues. CDR3 in DNA: TGTGCCAGCAGCTTTGGCGGGGGCGGTTTCGCTGAAGCTTTCTTT. Its translation: CASSFGGGGFAEAFF.

This clone was seen only once. The chain couples TRBV9 to TRBJ1-2, with 9 bases lining up with TRBD1. The length of the CDR3 is 13 residues. The junction had 0 bases not matched to a gene; V was cut back by 2 bases and J by 4 bases. Looked up from germline, CDR1 is SGDLS and CDR2 is YYNGEE. The CDR3 coding sequence is TGTGCCAGCAGCGTGGGACAGGGCTATGGCTACACCTTC. Translation: CASSVGQGYGYTF.

This chain joins TRBV7-8 and TRBJ2-1; 11 bases agree with TRBD2. This CDR3 is built from 17 residues. Germline CDR1 SGHVS, CDR2 FQNEAQ. Trimming cost V 2 bases and J 2 bases; bases outside gene matches: 5. The CDR3 is CASSLPHSGRAYNEQFF. CDR3 sequence (DNA): TGTGCCAGCAGCTTACCACATAGCGGGAGGGCCTACAATGAGCAGTTCTTC.

The chain joins TRBV28 to TRBJ1-1, with D perhaps TRBD1 (5 bases). The V end lost 8 bases, the J end lost 1 base, and 17 bases lay between the germline ends. The CDR3 consists of 15 residues. Germline values: CDR1 MDHEN, CDR2 SYDVKM. The CDR3 region is CASRWRGRKNTEAFF. The CDR3 DNA is TGTGCCAGCCGTTGGCGGGGGAGAAAGAACACTGAAGCTTTCTTT.